The 17 T cell receptor beta chains given below trace back to one sample, sequenced in a study of response to subunit inactivated influenza vaccine. TCRdb re-analysed the RT-PCR reads in MiXCR, keeping a single row per CDR3 protein. The data show fewer than 350,000 distinct CDR3 sequences, with about a fifth seen just once and roughly 10% held by the top ten. This specimen was PBMCs from blood, taken less than 22 months after vaccination. The source of these receptors is a man between 50 and 75 years old who received an inactivated influenza vaccine.

CDR3: CSATTWGYLANYGYTF. Written as DNA, the CDR3 is TGCAGTGCTACCACGTGGGGTTACCTAGCTAACTATGGCTACACCTTC. The chain has TRBV20-1 and TRBJ1-2; D gene uncertain. The CDR3 has 16 amino acids. Trimming left V 4 bases short and J 0 bases short, with 18 bases between. The germline gives CDR1 DFQATT, CDR2 SNEGSKA (reference sequence).

The rearrangement joins TRBV28 to TRBJ1-1; possible D gene TRBD1, 6 bases. Trimming took off 6 bases at V and 1 base at J, with 12 bases between the two ends. CDR1 is MDHEN, CDR2 SYDVKM, per germline. There are 14 residues in the CDR3. Here the CDR3 DNA reads TGTGCCAGCAGGAGACAGGAACCGAACACTGAAGCTTTCTTT. Protein sequence: CASRRQEPNTEAFF.

This clonotype was detected once. The rearrangement joins TRBV19 to TRBJ1-6; perhaps TRBD1 as D (5 bases). The CDR3 loop spans 14 amino acids. The germline V and J ends were trimmed by 5 bases and 13 bases, with 18 bases remaining between them. Per the germline V gene, CDR1 is LNHDA and CDR2 is SQIVND (reference sequence). The CDR3 DNA reads as TGTGCCAGTAGTTCCCCTGGGGACCTCCGTCCCCTCCACTTT. Protein: CASSSPGDLRPLHF.

There are many counts of this clonotype. This chain uses TRBV29-1 with TRBJ2-7; possibly TRBD2 for D (5 bases). This CDR3 contains 15 residues. The germline CDR1 and CDR2 sequences are SQVTM and ANQGSEA. The germline V and J ends were trimmed by 0 bases and 0 bases, with 12 bases remaining between them. CDR3: CSVEEKAGSSYEQYF. The CDR3 DNA reads as TGCAGCGTTGAAGAGAAGGCGGGTAGCTCCTACGAGCAGTACTTC.

The chain is built from TRBV18 and TRBJ1-2; D is unclear. This CDR3 comprises 14 residues. Trimming stripped 3 bases from V and 5 bases from J, with 13 bases between. Per germline, CDR1 KGHSH and CDR2 LQKENI. CDR3 loop: CASSPPGWLYGYTF. The DNA of the CDR3 is TGTGCCAGCTCACCTCCGGGGTGGTTATATGGCTACACCTTC.

The CDR3 loop is CASSREGSYNEQFF. As DNA, the CDR3 is TGTGCCAGCTCCCGGGAAGGCTCCTACAATGAGCAGTTCTTC. The chain combines TRBV28 with TRBJ2-1; D is possibly TRBD2 (5 bases). The CDR3 consists of 14 residues. V lost 8 bases, J lost 0 bases, and 11 bases lay in between. CDR1 and CDR2 from the germline V gene are MDHEN and SYDVKM.

The chain joins TRBV27 to TRBJ2-1; D possibly corresponds to TRBD1 (5 bases). In germline, CDR1 is MNHEY, CDR2 SMNVEV (reference sequence). The CDR3 totals 12 residues. Trimming shortened V by 10 bases and J by 6 bases, and 13 bases separated the two germline ends. The CDR3 DNA sequence: TGTGCCACTTTCAGGGATTTCAATGAGCAGTTCTTC. Encoded protein: CATFRDFNEQFF.

In its sample, this clonotype was seen a few times. The chain combines TRBV11-2 with TRBJ2-2, with 7 bases identical to TRBD2. This CDR3 is 17 amino acids long. The V segment lost 5 bases and the J segment 2 bases; nucleotides outside the gene matches: 11. The germline V gene has CDR1 SGHAT and CDR2 FQNNGV. CDR3 sequence reads: CASSPDGLAVNTGELFF. As DNA, the CDR3 is TGTGCCAGCAGCCCCGATGGCCTAGCGGTTAACACCGGGGAGCTGTTTTTT. The whole variable domain, remainder taken from reference TRBV11-2 and TRBJ2-2, is EAGVAQSPRYKIIEKRQSVAFWCNPISGHATLYWYQQILGQGPKLLIQFQNNGVVDDSQLPKDRFSAERLKGVDSTLKIQPAKLEDSAVYLCASSPDGLAVNTGELFFGEGSRLTVL.

This clonotype was seen a few times. The chain uses TRBV4-3 and TRBJ1-2, with 12 bases lining up with TRBD1. The CDR3 covers 18 residues. The germline V gene encodes CDR1 LGHNA and CDR2 YSLEER. Unmatched junction bases numbered 13, after V lost 6 bases and J lost 2 bases. The CDR3 protein is CASRNSGQGARGNYGYTF. DNA for the CDR3: TGCGCCAGCAGAAATTCGGGACAGGGGGCGAGAGGGAACTATGGCTACACCTTC.

The V call is TRBV2, the J call TRBJ1-2, with D possibly TRBD1 on 6 matching bases. The V gene's germline CDR1 is SNHLY and CDR2 FYNNEI. V lost 3 bases, J lost 8 bases, and 13 bases lay in between. The CDR3 is 13 residues long. The CDR3 DNA reads as TGTGCCAGCAGTGATCGGCAGGGGAAGGGCTACACCTTC. Amino acid sequence: CASSDRQGKGYTF.

This clonotype showed up many times. The chain combines TRBV7-9 with TRBJ2-1; D gene uncertain. The length of the CDR3 is 12 residues. Between the trimmed V and J ends, which lost 2 bases and 9 bases, there was a span of 8 bases. CDR1 SEHNR and CDR2 FQNEAQ come from the germline V gene (reference sequence). CDR3 in amino acids: CASSLRTGEQFF. The CDR3 bases are TGTGCCAGCAGCTTAAGAACGGGTGAGCAGTTCTTC.

In this sample, this clonotype turned up a few times. V usage is TRBV2 and J usage is TRBJ1-6; D call uncertain. The germline gives CDR1 SNHLY, CDR2 FYNNEI. The CDR3 is made up of 16 amino acids. The V end was cut by 0 bases, the J end by 0 bases, with 6 bases between. For the CDR3, the DNA is TGTGCCAGCAGTGAAGCTGCAGCCTCCTATAATTCACCCCTCCACTTT. This sequence encodes CASSEAAASYNSPLHF.

This chain uses TRBV27 with TRBJ1-5; D gene uncertain. Trimming cost V 5 bases and J 7 bases, with 9 bases left between them. The CDR3 has 12 amino acids. Germline CDR1 MNHEY, CDR2 SMNVEV (reference sequence). The CDR3 DNA reads TGTGCCAGCAGTCTCCTGAGGCAGCCCCAGCATTTT. Translating gives CASSLLRQPQHF.

The CDR3 is CSARDFLSWGGTGELFF. In nucleotides, the CDR3 is TGCAGTGCTAGAGATTTTCTTAGCTGGGGGGGCACCGGGGAGCTGTTTTTT. The chain combines TRBV20-1 with TRBJ2-2; the match to TRBD2 covers 7 bases. CDR1 DFQATT and CDR2 SNEGSKA come from the germline V gene (reference sequence). Unmatched junction bases numbered 11, after V lost 0 bases and J lost 4 bases. CDR3 size: 17 residues.

This rearrangement joins TRBV20-1 to TRBJ2-5; 9 bases are a match to TRBD2. The CDR3 has 14 residues. V lost 5 bases, J lost 0 bases, and 4 bases stayed unmatched. Germline V lookup: CDR1 DFQATT, CDR2 SNEGSKA (reference sequence). In DNA, the CDR3 is TGCAGTGCTCGGACTAGCGTGTACCAAGAGACCCAGTACTTC. As protein: CSARTSVYQETQYF.

This clonotype was counted a few times. This sequence joins TRBV29-1 and TRBJ2-7; D gene unclear. Trimming stripped 4 bases from V and 4 bases from J, with 11 bases between. This CDR3 is built from 12 residues. Germline loops: CDR1 SQVTM, CDR2 ANQGSEA. For the CDR3, the DNA is TGCAGCGTTGTCCTGTCCGGGTACGAGCAGTACTTC. Amino acids: CSVVLSGYEQYF.

The chain recombines TRBV29-1 with TRBJ2-7, with 7 bases that match TRBD1. V lost 3 bases and J lost 2; bases outside the gene matches: 7. The CDR3 has 14 residues. Germline values: CDR1 SQVTM, CDR2 ANQGSEA. The CDR3 DNA sequence: TGCAGCGTTGAGACCGGGACAGAGACCTACGAGCAGTACTTC. It codes for CSVETGTETYEQYF.